The sequence of this T cell receptor (beta chain) was determined in a study of graft-versus-host responses after intestinal transplantation (dated by TCRdb to about 2021). For the wider study: The transplants that recipients received were multivisceral, liver-intestinal, or isolated intestinal. All recipients received anti-thymocyte globulin induction followed by maintenance tacrolimus and steroids for three to four years. After intestinal transplantation, graft-versus-host and host-versus-graft alloreactive T cell clones in the graft, circulation and bone marrow were tracked using bulk TCR-beta CDR3 sequencing. To identify alloreactive clones, pre-transplant mixed lymphocyte reaction products were sequenced and compared with unstimulated pre-transplant donor and recipient T cells. A cohort of about 26 intestinal transplant recipients, including one retransplant, was enrolled, and a few patients lacking pretransplant specimens were excluded. A peak of at least 4% donor T cells among recipient peripheral blood mononuclear cells was the definition used for donor T cell macrochimerism. Samples from three later patients were sequenced in-house on an Illumina MiSeq with MiXCR processing rather than by the commercial service.

General study outcomes and caveats: Early after transplant, peak levels of circulating GvH clones were found to be associated with declines in HvG clones. Patients with donor T cell macrochimerism had high GvH to HvG T cell clonal ratios in their allografts. Conclusions were limited by the relatively low number and heterogeneity of intestinal transplant patients. GvH clones were found in recipient bone marrow, and some of the GvH clones appeared earlier in ileal mucosa or blood, which is consistent with an intestinal mucosal origin.

Per the germline V gene (reference sequence), GTSNPN is the CDR1 and SVGIG is the CDR2. From its cysteine to its phenylalanine, the CDR3 spans 12 amino acids. Of the read, only the CDR3 DNA is kept; its 36 bases are in frame from base 1. About this clone: The specificity of this receptor is unknown. The input lacks base qualities; no much larger clone sits a single base away.

Library generation was performed with the immunoSEQ multiplex PCR assay. For most patients, genomic DNA was isolated with the Qiagen DNeasy Blood and Tissue Kit and sent frozen to Adaptive Biotechnologies for TCR sequencing. For most patients, high-throughput TCR-beta CDR3 sequencing of genomic DNA was performed by Adaptive Biotechnologies. The source study handled its data this way. Adaptive's ImmunoSEQ software supplied the TCR sequencing data for 15 to 20 patients, while MiXCR and VDJtools were used to process three other patients. CD4 versus CD8 sorting errors were corrected by removing sequences found in both subsets at a frequency ratio below 5:1. CDR3 nucleotide sequences shared between donor and recipient were removed because the origin of such sequences could not be assigned. To count as alloreactive, a clone needed at least 2-fold expansion over unstimulated cells and a minimum CFSE-low frequency of 0.002% (template counts) or 0.001% (read counts). Mappable clones were those detected in sequenced pre-transplant spleen, lymph node, or MLR CFSE-low populations of the donor or recipient. Cumulative frequency of alloreactive clones was calculated as a percentage of all sequences weighted by copy number. As stored in TCRdb, this immuneACCESS dataset retains in-frame rearrangements with V and J assigned. A fraction of the clones does not appear; measured against another copy, unresolved V genes explain less than half of the discrepancy, and the remainder lacks a known reason. D and trimming come from the DNA, and the V and J calls and clone size come from that table. The sample data list around 100,000 clones, and about 92% of these were observed just once. The top ten hold about 0.25% of the sample.

Per the publication, the time point label means: cells obtained before transplantation from donor or recipient. CD3+CD4+ and CD3+CD8+ populations were FACS-sorted from unstimulated pre-transplant donor and recipient cells taken from spleen or lymph nodes. The sample consisted of unstimulated CD4+ T cells sorted from spleen or lymph node cells, taken before transplant. The TCR originated in a human donor who was the organ donor for an intestinal transplant. The chain links TRBV30 with TRBJ2-3; the D gene is perhaps TRBD2, from 5 matching bases. CDR3 reads: CAFGRGTDTQYF. DNA sequence: TGTGCATTCGGGCGGGGCACAGATACGCAGTATTTT.